These 32 T cell receptor beta chains originate from one sample sequenced in a study of cytomegalovirus exposure and HLA in healthy donors. Researchers ran the PCR with 60 Vbeta and 13 Jbeta primers. Data came from immunoSEQ multiplex PCR; TCRdb stores just in-frame clones and leaves some out. Here the sample spans over 100,000 clones, about 74% being singletons. Specimen: PBMCs. These receptors all come from a man aged 25 to 40 in good health and CMV-seropositive.

The V and J genes are TRBV5-5 and TRBJ2-5, with 7 bases matching TRBD1. Germline loops: CDR1 SGHKS, CDR2 YYEKEE (reference sequence). V dropped 2 bases and J dropped 5; count of bases not matched to a gene: 9. The CDR3 runs to 15 residues. CDR3 in DNA: TGTGCCAGCAGCTTTTCCACAGGGGTTAGCGAGACCCAGTACTTC. It specifies CASSFSTGVSETQYF.

V is TRBV4-1 and J is TRBJ2-5; 15 bases align to TRBD2. The CDR3 is 18 amino acids. V dropped 6 bases and J dropped 0; count of bases not matched to a gene: 8. The germline gives CDR1 MGHRA, CDR2 YSYEKL. The CDR3 region is CASRGLAGGQTYQETQYF. The CDR3 DNA is TGCGCCAGCAGGGGACTAGCGGGGGGCCAAACGTACCAAGAGACCCAGTACTTC.

The gene calls are TRBV5-1 and TRBJ2-3; 7 positions agree with TRBD1. The CDR3 is made up of 15 amino acids. Germline V gene data show CDR1 as SGHRS and CDR2 as YFSETQ. Trimming cost V 5 bases and J 2 bases; bases outside gene matches: 8. The CDR3 loop reads CASSHRDRHTDTQYF. CDR3 DNA sequence: TGCGCCAGCAGTCACCGGGACAGACACACAGATACGCAGTATTTT.

This clone came up a few times. This rearrangement joins TRBV7-9 to TRBJ2-7; 7 bases are shared with TRBD1. Trimming took 3 bases from V and 2 from J; bases not matched to a gene: 1. This CDR3 has 13 residues. Germline lookup yields CDR1 SEHNR and CDR2 FQNEAQ (reference sequence). CDR3: CASSFTGAYEQYF. DNA for the CDR3: TGTGCCAGCAGCTTCACAGGGGCCTACGAGCAGTACTTC.

In its sample, this clone was seen a few times. V and J are TRBV7-8 and TRBJ2-4, with D perhaps TRBD2 (6 bases). Germline V gene lookup returns CDR1 SGHVS and CDR2 FQNEAQ. With 5 bases removed from V and 1 base from J, the gap between germline ends came to 15 bases. CDR3 size: 16 residues. CDR3 DNA sequence: TGTGCCAGCAGCCTAAGCCGGGGGAGCGCCAAAAACATTCAGTACTTC. This gives the protein CASSLSRGSAKNIQYF. Together with reference TRBV7-8 and TRBJ2-4, the CDR3 gives the full variable domain: GAGVSQSPRYKVAKRGQDVALRCDPISGHVSLFWYQQALGQGPEFLTYFQNEAQLDKSGLPSDRFFAERPEGSVSTLKIQRTQQEDSAVYLCASSLSRGSAKNIQYFGAGTRLSVL.

In this sample, this clone turned up once. V gene TRBV5-4 combines with J gene TRBJ1-4, with 9 nucleotides matching TRBD1. The CDR3 runs to 14 residues. CDR1 and CDR2 (germline): SGHNT, YYREEE (reference sequence). The V gene end was trimmed by 5 bases and the J gene end by 8 bases; junction bases not matched to a gene: 7. Here the CDR3 reads CASRLDRGEEKLFF. CDR3 nucleotide sequence: TGTGCCAGCAGATTAGACAGGGGGGAGGAAAAACTGTTTTTT.

V is TRBV4-3 and J is TRBJ1-3, with TRBD1 as a possible D gene (6 bases). With 1 base removed from V and 4 bases from J, the gap between germline ends came to 17 bases. The CDR3 has 17 amino acids. Germline loops: CDR1 LGHNA, CDR2 YSLEER. The CDR3 loop reads CASSQGTSGAGGNTIYF. Here the CDR3 DNA reads TGCGCCAGCAGCCAAGGTACATCAGGGGCTGGCGGAAACACCATATATTTT.

Ten or more counts support this clone. The chain employs TRBV6-5 and TRBJ2-7, with D perhaps TRBD2 (5 bases). V was pared by 0 bases and J by 6 bases, with 15 bases between. CDR3 length equals 15 residues. CDR1 MNHEY and CDR2 SVGAGI come from the germline V gene. The CDR3 sequence is CASSYSLEQSGEQYF. The CDR3 region has the DNA TGTGCCAGCAGTTACTCCCTCGAACAGAGCGGCGAGCAGTACTTC.

This clone appeared a few times. This CDR3 is CASSGQLNTEAFF. CDR3 coding DNA: TGTGCCAGCAGTGGACAGCTGAACACTGAAGCTTTCTTT. The chain is built from TRBV2 and TRBJ1-1; perhaps TRBD1 as D (5 bases). Germline V gene sequence: CDR1 SNHLY, CDR2 FYNNEI. This CDR3 comprises 13 residues. V was pared by 4 bases and J by 0 bases, with 6 bases between.

This clone was found once. V is TRBV4-1 and J is TRBJ2-5, with D maybe TRBD1 (6 bases). The germline V and J ends were trimmed by 0 bases and 4 bases, with 18 bases remaining between them. Germline V gene sequence: CDR1 MGHRA, CDR2 YSYEKL. The CDR3 has 17 residues. The CDR3 DNA sequence: TGCGCCAGCAGCCAAGAACCGGGCAGGGGAAGGAGAGAGACCCAGTACTTC. It specifies CASSQEPGRGRRETQYF.

The chain uses TRBV7-9 and TRBJ1-1; D is ambiguous. Germline V gives CDR1 SEHNR, CDR2 FQNEAQ (reference sequence). Trimming took off 2 bases at V and 1 base at J, with 11 bases between the two ends. The CDR3 runs to 15 residues. The CDR3 nucleotides read TGTGCCAGCAGCTTACTGAGACTCACGAACACTGAAGCTTTCTTT. This codes for CASSLLRLTNTEAFF.

This rearrangement joins TRBV12-5 to TRBJ2-1; D might be TRBD2 (7 bases). The CDR3 extends over 14 amino acids. The ends were cut back, 6 bases at V and 8 bases at J, with 17 bases in the middle. CDR1 and CDR2 (germline): LGHNT, FRNRAP. The CDR3 DNA sequence: TGTGCTAGTGGCGGACTAGGGGGTGGGGATGAGCAGTTCTTC. It specifies CASGGLGGGDEQFF.

The chain uses TRBV5-1 and TRBJ2-7; possible D gene TRBD1, 6 bases. The CDR3 extends over 15 amino acids. Per germline, CDR1 SGHRS and CDR2 YFSETQ. The V end lost 1 base, the J end lost 4 bases, and 15 bases lay between the germline ends. The CDR3 protein is CASSLKSQGFYEQYF. CDR3 bases: TGCGCCAGCAGCTTGAAGTCCCAGGGGTTTTACGAGCAGTACTTC. The full variable domain, rest sourced from reference TRBV5-1 and TRBJ2-7, is KAGVTQTPRYLIKTRGQQVTLSCSPISGHRSVSWYQQTPGQGLQFLFEYFSETQRNKGNFPGRFSGRQFSNSRSEMNVSTLELGDSALYLCASSLKSQGFYEQYFGPGTRLTVT.

The V call is TRBV7-8, the J call TRBJ2-5; maybe TRBD1 (6 bases). The CDR3 is 13 residues long. Germline CDR1 reads SGHVS; CDR2 reads FQNEAQ. Trimming shortened V by 5 bases and J by 4 bases, and 11 bases separated the two germline ends. The DNA of the CDR3 is TGTGCCAGCAGCCCAGGGGTTCGAGAGACCCAGTACTTC. It specifies CASSPGVRETQYF.

V is TRBV5-1 and J is TRBJ2-3, with TRBD2 matching over 7 bases. The V gene's germline CDR1 is SGHRS and CDR2 YFSETQ. Unmatched junction bases numbered 12, after V lost 2 bases and J lost 6 bases. The CDR3 consists of 16 residues. CDR3 region: CASSLSSGSYSDTQYF. CDR3 sequence (DNA): TGCGCCAGCAGCTTATCTAGCGGATCGTATTCCGATACGCAGTATTTT.

The chain joins TRBV5-4 to TRBJ2-5; TRBD2 matches at 10 bases. The CDR3 has 15 amino acids. The V gene's germline CDR1 is SGHNT and CDR2 YYREEE (reference sequence). The V and J ends lost 4 bases and 5 bases, in that order; junction bases with no gene match: 8. CDR3 residues: CASSQNSAGGETQYF. The CDR3 nucleotides read TGTGCCAGCAGCCAAAACTCAGCGGGGGGGGAGACCCAGTACTTC.

The rearrangement links TRBV4-3 to TRBJ1-2; 7 nucleotides align to TRBD1. Trimming at V came to 0 bases and at J to 8 bases, leaving 9 bases not matched to a gene. Germline V gene lookup returns CDR1 LGHNA and CDR2 YSLEER. This CDR3 is built from 15 residues. The CDR3 nucleotides read TGCGCCAGCAGCCAAGATAGGGGAAGGGGGCGCGGCTACACCTTC. This gives the protein CASSQDRGRGRGYTF.

This clone was detected a few times. The rearrangement uses TRBV4-1 and TRBJ2-1; weak D call: TRBD2 (5 bases). Germline V gene sequence: CDR1 MGHRA, CDR2 YSYEKL. The CDR3 totals 16 residues. The V and J ends lost 1 base and 4 bases respectively, with 14 bases between them. The CDR3 sequence: CASSQVDLLVYNEQFF. The CDR3 bases are TGCGCCAGCAGCCAAGTTGACCTACTAGTTTACAATGAGCAGTTCTTC.

The chain is built from TRBV6-5 and TRBJ1-1; D possibly corresponds to TRBD1 (6 bases). Germline V gives CDR1 MNHEY, CDR2 SVGAGI. This CDR3 is 14 amino acids long. V shed 6 bases and J shed 5 bases, with 16 bases lying between them. The CDR3 DNA reads as TGTGCCAGCAGGTACACAGGGCGGGTTACTGAAGCTTTCTTT. It codes for CASRYTGRVTEAFF.

This clone has just a few counts. V and J are TRBV6-5 and TRBJ2-7; 7 nucleotides line up with TRBD2. With V trimmed by 6 bases and J by 7 bases, 12 bases remained unmatched. Germline V gives CDR1 MNHEY, CDR2 SVGAGI. CDR3 length equals 14 residues. The CDR3 protein is CASRPSWAGEEQYF. The CDR3 nucleotides read TGTGCCAGCAGACCCTCCTGGGCGGGGGAAGAGCAGTACTTC.

This clone has more than one count but fewer than ten. V usage is TRBV7-9 and J usage is TRBJ2-7, with 7 nucleotides matching TRBD1. CDR3 length: 15 amino acids. Per the germline V gene, CDR1 is SEHNR and CDR2 is FQNEAQ (reference sequence). Trimming took 5 bases from V and 2 from J; bases not matched to a gene: 9. The CDR3 spells CASSPRQTGPYEQYF. The CDR3 nucleotides read TGTGCCAGCAGCCCAAGACAGACAGGGCCCTACGAGCAGTACTTC.

This clone was recorded only once. The junction shows a germline mismatch at one end, possibly a read error. Other DNA sequences from this sample encode an identical CDR3 as well. The chain is built from TRBV9 and TRBJ1-3, with D possibly being TRBD1 (5 bases). This CDR3 is built from 15 residues. Germline CDR1 SGDLS, CDR2 YYNGEE. The CDR3 loop is CASSADDRQGNTIYF. The CDR3 nucleotides are TGTGCCAGCAGCGCCGATGATCGCCAGGGAAACACCATATACTTT.

V gene TRBV9 combines with J gene TRBJ1-2; TRBD1 is a possible D gene (6 bases). The CDR3 spans 15 residues. Trimming took off 4 bases at V and 4 bases at J, with 17 bases between the two ends. Germline V CDR1 and CDR2: SGDLS, YYNGEE. The CDR3 DNA reads TGTGCCAGCAGCCCCGGGACACCGATCGTCTATGGCTACACCTTC. This gives the protein CASSPGTPIVYGYTF.

Regarding this clone: This specimen includes other DNA sequences encoding the same CDR3. The CDR3 loop reads CASSLESSGGSNEQFF. The CDR3 DNA sequence: TGCGCCAGCAGCTTGGAGTCTAGCGGGGGGTCGAATGAGCAGTTCTTC. This chain joins TRBV5-1 and TRBJ2-1, with 11 bases that match TRBD2. There are 16 residues in the CDR3. Trimming took 0 bases from V and 7 from J; bases not matched to a gene: 6. CDR1 and CDR2 from the germline V gene are SGHRS and YFSETQ.

This clone was seen a handful of times. The chain recombines TRBV19 with TRBJ2-3; 10 nucleotides align to TRBD1. The length of the CDR3 is 14 residues. J lost 6 bases, V lost 7 bases, and 7 bases had no gene match. In germline, CDR1 is LNHDA, CDR2 SQIVND (reference sequence). The CDR3 nucleotides read TGTGCCAGTATGGGGGGACAGGGGACGGATACGCAGTATTTT. This encodes CASMGGQGTDTQYF.

V is TRBV5-1 and J is TRBJ2-7; 10 bases are a match to TRBD2. Germline loops: CDR1 SGHRS, CDR2 YFSETQ. CDR3 size: 16 residues. V trimming: 0 bases; J trimming: 3 bases; junction bases outside the gene matches: 6. CDR3 sequence (DNA): TGCGCCAGCAGCTTGGGTACTAGCGGGGTAGTCTACGAGCAGTACTTC. Translation: CASSLGTSGVVYEQYF.

V is TRBV5-5 and J is TRBJ1-2; no reliable D call. V was shortened by 0 bases and J by 1 base, with 10 bases between the two germline ends. CDR1 and CDR2 from the germline V gene are SGHKS and YYEKEE (reference sequence). The CDR3 is 15 amino acids. The CDR3 nucleotides read TGTGCCAGCAGCTTGGGGCAGGAATTTAACTATGGCTACACCTTC. Its protein is CASSLGQEFNYGYTF.

The chain is built from TRBV12-5 and TRBJ2-3; 9 bases map to TRBD1. CDR1 and CDR2 from the germline V gene are LGHNT and FRNRAP. V dropped 5 bases and J dropped 4; count of bases not matched to a gene: 7. CDR3 length: 15 residues. The DNA of the CDR3 is TGTGCTAGTGGTCTACGGACAGGGGCGGCAGATACGCAGTATTTT. Its protein is CASGLRTGAADTQYF. Full variable domain (outside the CDR3, taken from reference TRBV12-5 and TRBJ2-3): DARVTQTPRHKVTEMGQEVTMRCQPILGHNTVFWYRQTMMQGLELLAYFRNRAPLDDSGMPKDRFSAEMPDATLATLKIQPSEPRDSAVYFCASGLRTGAADTQYFGPGTRLTVL.

There are a few counts of this clone. The rearrangement joins TRBV4-1 to TRBJ2-7, with D maybe TRBD1 (5 bases). Germline V gives CDR1 MGHRA, CDR2 YSYEKL. The CDR3 contains 18 residues. V gave up 0 bases and J gave up 0 bases, with 18 bases separating them. CDR3: CASSQELWGQDNSYEQYF. The CDR3 DNA reads as TGCGCCAGCAGCCAAGAACTATGGGGCCAGGACAACTCCTACGAGCAGTACTTC.

The chain combines TRBV9 with TRBJ2-6, with 10 bases that match TRBD1. This CDR3 region has 18 residues. Germline trimming cut 0 bases from V and 2 bases from J; bases unmatched to any gene: 5. The germline V gene encodes CDR1 SGDLS and CDR2 YYNGEE. The CDR3 bases are TGTGCCAGCAGCGTAGGGACAGGGGGTTTTGCTGGGGCCAACGTCCTGACTTTC. This gives the protein CASSVGTGGFAGANVLTF.

The chain recombines TRBV5-4 with TRBJ1-4, with D unclear. Germline CDR1 reads SGHNT; CDR2 reads YYREEE (reference sequence). The CDR3 spans 13 residues. V was clipped by 4 bases and J by 10 bases, with 14 bases between them. The CDR3 is CASSIGLEGKLFF. Written as DNA, the CDR3 is TGTGCCAGCAGCATAGGACTCGAGGGAAAACTGTTTTTT.

The chain is built from TRBV28 and TRBJ2-4; the match to TRBD1 covers 7 bases. The germline gives CDR1 MDHEN, CDR2 SYDVKM. This CDR3 contains 15 residues. V lost 5 bases, J lost 6 bases, and 10 bases stayed unmatched. The CDR3 DNA follows: TGTGCCAGCAGTCAACAGGCAGCAGGGGGAAACATTCAGTACTTC. Protein sequence: CASSQQAAGGNIQYF.